Below, 8 T cell receptor beta chains from the same sample are listed, as sequenced in a study of control samples from healthy donors and cancer patients. TCRdb's table, derived via immunoSEQ multiplex PCR, lists solely in-frame clones and lacks some. This repertoire shows roughly 120,000 clones, around nine tenths found once; its top ten account for about 3.4%. Sequencing used blood. These receptors originate from a man aged 50-59 years in good health.

There are a few counts of this clone. The rearrangement uses TRBV3-1 (or the pseudogene TRBV3-2) and TRBJ2-7; D may be TRBD1 (5 bases). The CDR3 has 16 amino acids. The ends were cut back, 4 bases at V and 3 bases at J, with 19 bases in the middle. The germline V gene encodes CDR1 LGHDT and CDR2 YNNKEL (reference sequence). DNA for the CDR3: TGTGCCAGCAGCCCCCGAGAGACAGTGAGCATCTACGAGCAGTACTTC. Translation: CASSPRETVSIYEQYF.

The V gene is TRBV24-1, the J gene TRBJ2-7, with 8 bases identical to TRBD1. This CDR3 spans 13 amino acids. V dropped 5 bases and J dropped 4; count of bases not matched to a gene: 3. Germline CDR1 and CDR2: KGHDR and SFDVKD. As DNA, the CDR3 is TGTGCCACCAGTGCGCAGGGGGCTTACGAGCAGTACTTC. Protein sequence: CATSAQGAYEQYF.

The gene calls are TRBV5-1 and TRBJ2-5; 10 nucleotides agree with TRBD2. J was trimmed by 2 bases and V by 5 bases; bases with no gene match: 0. Germline values: CDR1 SGHRS, CDR2 YFSETQ. The CDR3 covers 13 residues. The CDR3 loop reads CASRLAGQETQYF. The CDR3 DNA sequence: TGCGCCAGCAGACTAGCGGGGCAAGAGACCCAGTACTTC.

The chain carries TRBV14 and TRBJ1-5, with unresolved D. Germline CDR1 and CDR2: SGHDN and FVKESK. Trimming removed 4 bases from V and 6 bases from J, with 10 bases in between. This CDR3 contains 13 residues. The DNA for the CDR3 is TGTGCCAGCAGCCCCAGTCGAGGTCAGCCCCAGCATTTT. Its translation is CASSPSRGQPQHF.

The genes are TRBV9 and TRBJ1-6; 7 bases map to TRBD1. Per the germline V gene, CDR1 is SGDLS and CDR2 is YYNGEE. Germline trimming cut 0 bases from V and 6 bases from J; bases unmatched to any gene: 3. CDR3 length: 15 residues. CDR3 protein: CASSVEGAGNSPLHF. As DNA, the CDR3 is TGTGCCAGCAGCGTAGAGGGGGCTGGTAATTCACCCCTCCACTTT.

This clone was seen once. The V gene is TRBV2, the J gene TRBJ2-7; 16 nucleotides line up with TRBD2. The CDR3 covers 17 residues. Germline loops: CDR1 SNHLY, CDR2 FYNNEI. J lost 1 base, V lost 7 bases, and 7 bases had no gene match. For the CDR3, the DNA is TGTGCCAGCACCGGGACTAGCGGGGGGGCTGGGTCCTACGAGCAGTACTTC. It specifies CASTGTSGGAGSYEQYF.

This clone was picked up one time. J is TRBJ1-1 and V is TRBV29-1, with D perhaps matching TRBD1 (6 bases). This CDR3 spans 14 amino acids. Per the germline V gene, CDR1 is SQVTM and CDR2 is ANQGSEA. Trimming took off 6 bases at V and 10 bases at J, with 24 bases between the two ends. CDR3 protein: CSVTSAMGAGVAFF. CDR3 nucleotides: TGCAGCGTCACCTCCGCCATGGGGGCTGGAGTAGCTTTCTTT.

The chain joins TRBV9 to TRBJ2-2; perhaps TRBD1 as D (6 bases). V gave up 4 bases and J gave up 6 bases, with 16 bases separating them. Looked up from germline, CDR1 is SGDLS and CDR2 is YYNGEE. This CDR3 spans 15 amino acids. CDR3 protein: CASSPIDRMAGELFF. The CDR3 coding sequence is TGTGCCAGCAGCCCTATTGACAGGATGGCCGGGGAGCTGTTTTTT.